The clone carrying this TCR beta chain has just a few counts. The target antigen is unknown. The sample belongs to a study of T-cell memory formation after mild COVID-19. Notes on the study in general: A balance of CD4 and CD8 characterized clones contracting day 15 to 85, whereas later expanders leaned CD4+.

Trimming shortened V by 1 base and J by 12 bases, and 15 bases separated the two germline ends. Germline CDR1 is DFQATT and CDR2 is SNEGSKA (reference sequence). The CDR3 runs 12 residues. TCRdb independently ran MiXCR on the 5' RACE reads; one entry per CDR3 protein. This table has about 470,000 distinct CDR3 sequences, 20% to 25% appearing once. The sequence came from an adult woman who had mild COVID-19 (a few samples of this study predate the infection). Cell type and time point are not known. This chain connects TRBV20-1 to TRBJ1-2; D perhaps matches TRBD1 (6 bases). The source material was PBMCs or a T cell subset sorted from them (not recorded which). The CDR3 DNA is TGCAGTGCTAGAGTCGGGACAACGGAACACACCTTC. This codes for CSARVGTTEHTF.